Each of the 30 T cell receptor beta chains below was sequenced from the same sample in a study of cytomegalovirus exposure and HLA in healthy donors. TCRdb keeps only in-frame clones here, not all; method: immunoSEQ multiplex PCR. There are some 190,000 clones in the sample; about 83% occur only once, and roughly 1.5% lies in the top ten. The sequenced sample was PBMCs. These receptors were collected from a young woman in good health and CMV-seronegative.

Comment on this clone: In the same sample, other DNA sequences code for this CDR3. This chain joins TRBV11-2 and TRBJ2-7; 14 bases are shared with TRBD2. V was clipped by 5 bases and J by 4 bases; unmatched bases: 4. The CDR3 runs to 15 residues. Per the germline V gene, CDR1 is SGHAT and CDR2 is FQNNGV. The CDR3 DNA is TGTGCCAGCAGCCCCGGACTAGCGGGGGGATACGAGCAGTACTTC. This translates into CASSPGLAGGYEQYF.

The rearrangement uses TRBV25-1 and TRBJ2-2, with a weak D call TRBD1 (6 bases). There are 16 residues in the CDR3. Germline-derived CDR1 and CDR2 are MGHDK and SYGVNS. Between the trimmed V and J ends, which lost 5 bases and 8 bases, there was a span of 21 bases. The CDR3 loop reads CASSLLALGTPGELFF. The CDR3 nucleotides are TGTGCCAGCAGTCTCCTGGCGTTGGGGACACCAGGGGAGCTGTTTTTT.

This chain links TRBV18 with TRBJ2-7; 9 bases map to TRBD1. From germline, CDR1 is KGHSH and CDR2 LQKENI. This CDR3 spans 14 amino acids. Unmatched junction bases numbered 5, after V lost 3 bases and J lost 5 bases. In nucleotides, the CDR3 is TGTGCCAGCTCACCCCGACAGGGGGATAACGAGCAGTACTTC. Its protein product is CASSPRQGDNEQYF.

The chain joins TRBV30 to TRBJ1-5; 7 bases are a match to TRBD1. The CDR3 runs 15 residues. CDR1 is GTSNPN and CDR2 is SVGIG in the germline V gene (reference sequence). After removal of 0 bases from V and 5 bases from J, the junction contained 7 bases not matched to a gene. The CDR3 loop reads CAWSVRRQGDQPQHF. CDR3 sequence (DNA): TGTGCCTGGAGTGTACGGCGACAGGGAGATCAGCCCCAGCATTTT.

The chain employs TRBV5-1 and TRBJ2-3; no reliable D call. The CDR3 sequence is 16 residues long. V shed 0 bases and J shed 0 bases, with 11 bases lying between them. In germline, CDR1 is SGHRS, CDR2 YFSETQ. The CDR3 protein is CASSLALSQSTDTQYF. CDR3 in DNA: TGCGCCAGCAGCTTGGCCTTATCGCAGAGCACAGATACGCAGTATTTT.

The V and J genes are TRBV4-1 and TRBJ1-2; 7 bases are shared with TRBD1. The V gene end was trimmed by 0 bases and the J gene end by 4 bases; junction bases not matched to a gene: 17. The CDR3 has 19 residues. The germline CDR1 and CDR2 sequences are MGHRA and YSYEKL. The CDR3 region has the DNA TGCGCCAGCAGCCAAGATACAGGTGGGAGACAGGGACTGAGCTATGGCTACACCTTC. Its protein product is CASSQDTGGRQGLSYGYTF.

The chain joins TRBV29-1 to TRBJ2-2, with D maybe TRBD1 (5 bases). Trimming pared 0 bases from V and 7 bases from J, leaving 9 bases between. CDR1 SQVTM and CDR2 ANQGSEA come from the germline V gene. The CDR3 sequence is 13 residues long. The CDR3 DNA reads TGCAGCGTTGAAGAGACAGAATTCGGGGAGCTGTTTTTT. Translated, it gives CSVEETEFGELFF.

The V call is TRBV19, the J call TRBJ2-7, with no clear D. The CDR3 extends over 13 amino acids. Germline V gene lookup returns CDR1 LNHDA and CDR2 SQIVND (reference sequence). Trimming removed 5 bases at V and 3 bases at J, with 11 bases between. The CDR3 bases are TGTGCCAGTAGTTTGGCCGTGAACTACGAGCAGTACTTC. Residues: CASSLAVNYEQYF.

This chain links TRBV29-1 with TRBJ2-1, with no clear D. V was clipped by 7 bases and J by 7 bases, with 20 bases between them. CDR1 and CDR2 from the germline V gene are SQVTM and ANQGSEA. The length of the CDR3 is 14 residues. CDR3 sequence (DNA): TGCAGCGCGATGAGACGGAGAGAAATTAATGAGCAGTTCTTC. Its protein is CSAMRRREINEQFF.

As to this clone: The junction differs from germline at one of its ends, possibly a read error. The chain couples TRBV10-1 to TRBJ2-1; 9 bases are shared with TRBD2. The germline V gene encodes CDR1 WNHNN and CDR2 SYGVQD (reference sequence). This CDR3 has 16 residues. The CDR3 reads CASSPTETSGRNLPVF. The CDR3 DNA reads TGCGCCAGCAGCCCCACCGAGACTAGCGGCCGGAACCTTCCGGTCTTC.

The rearrangement joins TRBV6-5 to TRBJ1-2; 8 nucleotides align to TRBD1. CDR3 length: 14 amino acids. CDR1 is MNHEY, CDR2 SVGAGI, per germline. V dropped 5 bases and J dropped 5; count of bases not matched to a gene: 7. In nucleotides, the CDR3 is TGTGCCAGCAGTCCACCGGGACAGGCTTATGGCTACACCTTC. Translating gives CASSPPGQAYGYTF.

The chain joins TRBV4-2 to TRBJ2-7; D might be TRBD2 (5 bases). The CDR3 runs to 13 residues. CDR1 is LGHNA and CDR2 is YNFKEQ in the germline V gene. Trimming removed 4 bases at V and 4 bases at J, with 11 bases between. The DNA of the CDR3 is TGTGCCAGCAGCCCAGCTAGCAATTACGAGCAGTACTTC. Its protein product is CASSPASNYEQYF.

V gene TRBV5-6 combines with J gene TRBJ2-3; TRBD1 matches 10 bases. This CDR3 spans 17 amino acids. V gave up 4 bases and J gave up 3 bases; unmatched junction bases: 11. Germline values: CDR1 SGHDT, CDR2 YYEEEE. CDR3 loop: CASSGRGTGVGTDTQYF. Here the CDR3 DNA reads TGTGCCAGCAGCGGGCGCGGGACAGGGGTAGGGACAGATACGCAGTATTTT. Complete variable domain (other parts from reference TRBV5-6 and TRBJ2-3): DAGVTQSPTHLIKTRGQQVTLRCSPKSGHDTVSWYQQALGQGPQFIFQYYEEEERQRGNFPDRFSGHQFPNYSSELNVNALLLGDSALYLCASSGRGTGVGTDTQYFGPGTRLTVL.

This clone was picked up a small number of times. The V call is TRBV29-1, the J call TRBJ1-4; 8 bases are shared with TRBD1. Germline trimming cut 7 bases from V and 8 bases from J; bases unmatched to any gene: 12. From germline, CDR1 is SQVTM and CDR2 ANQGSEA. The CDR3 loop spans 14 amino acids. The CDR3 nucleotides read TGCAGCGCTACCCCGGGACAGGATGGGGAAAAACTGTTTTTT. Encoded protein: CSATPGQDGEKLFF.

The rearrangement uses TRBV10-3 and TRBJ2-1, with TRBD2 identical over 7 bases. This CDR3 has 12 residues. V shed 7 bases, J shed 8 bases, and the junction held 5 bases outside the gene matches. CDR1 ENHRY and CDR2 SYGVKD come from the germline V gene. The CDR3 reads CAIKGGDDEQFF. CDR3 DNA sequence: TGTGCCATCAAGGGAGGGGACGATGAGCAGTTCTTC.

V is TRBV5-6 and J is TRBJ2-5, with 12 bases lining up with TRBD1. V was pared by 3 bases and J by 2 bases, with 11 bases of the junction left unmatched. Per the germline V gene, CDR1 is SGHDT and CDR2 is YYEEEE. CDR3 length equals 18 residues. CDR3 region: CASSWTGTGGVGQETQYF. The CDR3 DNA sequence: TGTGCCAGCAGCTGGACCGGGACAGGGGGCGTCGGTCAAGAGACCCAGTACTTC. The full variable domain, completed using reference TRBV5-6 and TRBJ2-5, is DAGVTQSPTHLIKTRGQQVTLRCSPKSGHDTVSWYQQALGQGPQFIFQYYEEEERQRGNFPDRFSGHQFPNYSSELNVNALLLGDSALYLCASSWTGTGGVGQETQYFGPGTRLLVL.

The V gene is TRBV5-1, the J gene TRBJ2-7; TRBD1 aligns across 7 bases. Looked up from germline, CDR1 is SGHRS and CDR2 is YFSETQ. The CDR3 runs to 13 residues. The V and J ends lost 7 bases and 5 bases, in that order; junction bases with no gene match: 9. The DNA for the CDR3 is TGCGCCAGCTCGCATGACAGGGCCCACGAGCAGTACTTC. Amino acid sequence: CASSHDRAHEQYF.

The count of this clone is one. The chain is built from TRBV5-1 and TRBJ1-1; TRBD1 matches 7 bases. With V trimmed by 5 bases and J by 6 bases, 7 bases remained unmatched. Germline CDR1 SGHRS, CDR2 YFSETQ. CDR3 length equals 13 residues. The CDR3 region is CASSLDRLAEAFF. The CDR3 region has the DNA TGCGCCAGCAGTCTGGACAGGTTGGCTGAAGCTTTCTTT.

CDR3 in DNA: TGTGCCAGCAGTCCCTCTCAGCGGGAGGTACTGGAGTTCTTC. Translated, it gives CASSPSQREVLEFF. This chain uses TRBV28 with TRBJ2-1; 9 nucleotides line up with TRBD2. The CDR3 runs 14 residues. V shed 5 bases, J shed 14 bases, and the junction held 13 bases outside the gene matches. Germline V lookup: CDR1 MDHEN, CDR2 SYDVKM.

On this clone itself: Other DNA sequences in the same sample also yield this CDR3. This chain joins TRBV19 and TRBJ2-7; 8 positions agree with TRBD1. This CDR3 has 13 residues. Germline CDR1 and CDR2: LNHDA and SQIVND (reference sequence). The J segment lost 5 bases and the V segment lost 4 bases, leaving 4 bases of the junction unmatched. DNA for the CDR3: TGTGCCAGTAGTAGTCAGGGGGCCCACGAGCAGTACTTC. As protein: CASSSQGAHEQYF.

This chain's CDR3 is CAWRDRRDTEAFF. CDR3 bases: TGTGCCTGGAGGGACAGGAGGGACACTGAAGCTTTCTTT. The rearrangement joins TRBV30 to TRBJ1-1; 7 nucleotides line up with TRBD1. V lost 3 bases to trimming and J lost 3 bases; unmatched junction nucleotides: 4. CDR1 is GTSNPN, CDR2 SVGIG, per germline (reference sequence). This CDR3 contains 13 residues.

The gene calls are TRBV5-1 and TRBJ1-4; 7 bases match TRBD1. The CDR3 spans 13 residues. Germline CDR1 and CDR2: SGHRS and YFSETQ. V shed 0 bases and J 8 bases; nucleotides not matched to a gene: 1. In DNA, the CDR3 is TGCGCCAGCAGCTTGGGGGACAGAGAAAAACTGTTTTTT. Its translation is CASSLGDREKLFF. Looking up the rest from reference TRBV5-1 and TRBJ1-4 gives the full variable domain: KAGVTQTPRYLIKTRGQQVTLSCSPISGHRSVSWYQQTPGQGLQFLFEYFSETQRNKGNFPGRFSGRQFSNSRSEMNVSTLELGDSALYLCASSLGDREKLFFGSGTQLSVL.

The chain combines TRBV10-3 with TRBJ1-1; D may be TRBD1 (6 bases). CDR1 is ENHRY, CDR2 SYGVKD, per germline. The CDR3 is 14 residues long. Trimming took 6 bases from V and 3 from J, leaving 14 bases between them. CDR3 sequence (DNA): TGTGCCATCAGCGCTAATACAGGGTACACTGAAGCTTTCTTT. Its protein is CAISANTGYTEAFF.

The chain joins TRBV7-2 to TRBJ2-1, with 14 bases aligning to TRBD2. CDR1 is SGHTA and CDR2 is FQGNSA in the germline V gene. Losses at the gene ends were 3 bases for V and 8 bases for J; bases not matched to a gene: 6. This CDR3 spans 16 amino acids. The CDR3 spells CASSLTSGRGWDEQFF. The CDR3 DNA is TGTGCCAGCAGCTTGACTAGCGGGAGGGGTTGGGATGAGCAGTTCTTC.

This clone was observed a few times. The gene calls are TRBV21-1 and TRBJ2-5; TRBD1, the D gene given by the table, was not confirmed from the DNA. TRBV21-1 corresponds to a pseudogene. This CDR3 region has 14 residues. The CDR3 bases are TGTGCCAGCAGCGTGGGGACACCAGAAGAGACCCAGTACTTC. It encodes CASSVGTPEETQYF.

The rearrangement uses TRBV11-3 and TRBJ2-1; 15 nucleotides agree with TRBD2. The CDR3 sequence is 19 residues long. The junction had 21 bases not matched to a gene; V was cut back by 3 bases and J by 15 bases. Germline V gene data show CDR1 as SGHNT and CDR2 as YENEEA. The CDR3 DNA sequence: TGTGCCAGCAGCTTCGGGACTAGCGGGAGGCTTGAGGGGCCTGGTGTGGGGTTCTTC. Translation: CASSFGTSGRLEGPGVGFF.

The rearrangement uses TRBV12-1 and TRBJ2-7; TRBD2 is the table's D call, not checked against the DNA. TRBV12-1 corresponds to a pseudogene. The CDR3 is 16 amino acids. CDR3 sequence reads: CASSWGVREGLYEQYF. Written as DNA, the CDR3 is TGTGCCAGCAGCTGGGGGGTGCGGGAGGGCCTCTACGAGCAGTACTTC.

This clone was observed a single time. The chain joins TRBV5-1 to TRBJ2-7; 9 bases line up with TRBD1. Germline values: CDR1 SGHRS, CDR2 YFSETQ. Trimming took 5 bases from V and 3 from J; bases not matched to a gene: 6. The CDR3 runs to 14 residues. In DNA, the CDR3 is TGCGCCAGCAGGCTGGGACAGGGAATCTACGAGCAGTACTTC. Translated, it gives CASRLGQGIYEQYF. The complete variable domain, with remaining parts taken from reference TRBV5-1 and TRBJ2-7, reads KAGVTQTPRYLIKTRGQQVTLSCSPISGHRSVSWYQQTPGQGLQFLFEYFSETQRNKGNFPGRFSGRQFSNSRSEMNVSTLELGDSALYLCASRLGQGIYEQYFGPGTRLTVT.

The V gene is TRBV19, the J gene TRBJ2-7, with a tentative D call TRBD2 (7 bases). CDR1 is LNHDA, CDR2 SQIVND, per germline (reference sequence). This CDR3 has 16 amino acids. V was shortened by 4 bases and J by 0 bases, with 16 bases between the two germline ends. The CDR3 DNA reads TGTGCCAGTAGTACAGTCGGGGGGCCGTCCTCCTACGAGCAGTACTTC. Its protein product is CASSTVGGPSSYEQYF.

The V and J genes are TRBV7-9 and TRBJ2-7; D unresolved. This CDR3 is built from 13 residues. Trimming stripped 5 bases from V and 7 bases from J, with 15 bases between. Germline assignment: CDR1 SEHNR and CDR2 FQNEAQ (reference sequence). The CDR3 coding sequence is TGTGCCAGCAGCATCCGGGTGCACGAAGAGCAGTACTTC. This codes for CASSIRVHEEQYF.